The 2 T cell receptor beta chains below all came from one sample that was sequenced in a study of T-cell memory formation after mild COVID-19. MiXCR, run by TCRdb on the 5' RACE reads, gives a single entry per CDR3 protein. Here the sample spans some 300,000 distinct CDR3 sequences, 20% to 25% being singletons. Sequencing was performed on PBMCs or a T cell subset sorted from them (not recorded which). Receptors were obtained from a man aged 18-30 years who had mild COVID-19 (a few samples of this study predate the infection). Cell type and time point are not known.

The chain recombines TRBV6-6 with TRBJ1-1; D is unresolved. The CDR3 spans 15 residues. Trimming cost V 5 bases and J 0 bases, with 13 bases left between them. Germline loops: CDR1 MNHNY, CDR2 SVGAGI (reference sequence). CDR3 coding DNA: TGTGCCAGCAGTCCCCGGGCCCTGGTGAACACTGAAGCTTTCTTT. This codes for CASSPRALVNTEAFF.

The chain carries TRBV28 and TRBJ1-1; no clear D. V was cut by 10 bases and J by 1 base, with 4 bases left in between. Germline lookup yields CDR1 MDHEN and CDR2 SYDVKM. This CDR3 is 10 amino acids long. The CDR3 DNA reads TGTGCCACGGGGAACACTGAAGCTTTCTTT. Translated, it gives CATGNTEAFF.